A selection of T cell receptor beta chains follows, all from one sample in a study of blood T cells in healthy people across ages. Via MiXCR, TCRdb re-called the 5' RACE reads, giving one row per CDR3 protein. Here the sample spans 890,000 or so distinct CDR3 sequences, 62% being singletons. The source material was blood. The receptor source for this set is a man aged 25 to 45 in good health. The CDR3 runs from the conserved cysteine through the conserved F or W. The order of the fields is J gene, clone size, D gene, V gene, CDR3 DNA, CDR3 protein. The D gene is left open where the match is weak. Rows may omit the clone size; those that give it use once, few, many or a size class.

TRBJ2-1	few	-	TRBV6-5	TGTGCCAGCGGACTACGGGAGCTTTCAAATGAGCAGTTCTTC	CASGLRELSNEQFF
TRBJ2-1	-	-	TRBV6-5	TGTGCCAGCAGTTACTTCCTGGGGGTTGAGCAGTTCTTC	CASSYFLGVEQFF
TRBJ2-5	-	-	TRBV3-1	TGTGCCAGCAGCCAAGCGCGGGTTCAGACCCAGTACTTC	CASSQARVQTQYF
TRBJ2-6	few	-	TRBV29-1	TGCAGCGTTGACTCTCAAACTGGGGCCAACGTCCTGACTTTC	CSVDSQTGANVLTF
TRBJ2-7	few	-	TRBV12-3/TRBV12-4	TGTGCCATCCCATCCTACGAGCAGTACTTC	CAIPSYEQYF
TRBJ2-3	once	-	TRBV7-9	TGTGCCAGCAGCCTTAACCAGGGCACAGATACGCAGTATTTT	CASSLNQGTDTQYF
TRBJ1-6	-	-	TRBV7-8	TGTGCCAGCAGCTTAGCCCAAGGGGTTTCACCCCTCCACTTT	CASSLAQGVSPLHF
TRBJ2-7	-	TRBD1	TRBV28	TGTGCCAGCAGTCCTGACAGGGGGCGCGTGTACGAGCAGTACTTC	CASSPDRGRVYEQYF
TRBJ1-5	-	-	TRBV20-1	TGCAGTGCTTCGGGAAATAGCAATCAGCCCCAGCATTTT	CSASGNSNQPQHF
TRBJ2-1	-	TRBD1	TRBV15	TGTGCCACCAGCAGAGTACCGGGACAGGGAAGGGATGAGCAGTTCTTC	CATSRVPGQGRDEQFF
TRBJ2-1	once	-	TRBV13	TGTGCCAGCCAGCAGCTAACACGGGGCCTCTCCTACAATGAGCAGTTCTTC	CASQQLTRGLSYNEQFF
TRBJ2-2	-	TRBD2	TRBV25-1	TGTGCCAGCAGTGTAGCCAGCGGGGGATACACCGGGGAGCTGTTTTTT	CASSVASGGYTGELFF
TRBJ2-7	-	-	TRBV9	TGTGCCAGCAGCGTAGGGCAGGGGTTAGGGGAGCAGTACTTC	CASSVGQGLGEQYF
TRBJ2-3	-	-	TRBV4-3	TGCGCCAGCAGCCAAGAGAATTTCGGCGGCACAGATACGCAGTATTTT	CASSQENFGGTDTQYF
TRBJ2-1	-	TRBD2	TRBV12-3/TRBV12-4	TGTGCCAGCAGTTCTAGCGGGGGGGCTGAGCAGTTCTTC	CASSSSGGAEQFF
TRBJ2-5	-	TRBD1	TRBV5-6	TGTGCCAGCAGCCTAAACAGGGGGCGTTGGCAAGAGACCCAGTACTTC	CASSLNRGRWQETQYF
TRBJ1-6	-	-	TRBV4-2	TGTGCCAGCAGCCAAGGGGTCGCGGTCCATAGTTCACCCCTCCACTTT	CASSQGVAVHSSPLHF
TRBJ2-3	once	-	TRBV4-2	TGTGCCAGCAGCCAAGATCCCAATTCGGGTACGCAGTATTTT	CASSQDPNSGTQYF
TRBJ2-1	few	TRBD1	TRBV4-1	TGCGCCAGCAGCCTAATAAACCGGGACAGGGGGAATGAGCAGTTCTTC	CASSLINRDRGNEQFF
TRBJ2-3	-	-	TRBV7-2	TGTGCCAGCAGCGTAAATGGACAAGATACGCAGTATTTT	CASSVNGQDTQYF
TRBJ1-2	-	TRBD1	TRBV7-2	TGTGCCAGCAGCTTAGGGCAGGGGGCGATCTATGGCTACACCTTC	CASSLGQGAIYGYTF
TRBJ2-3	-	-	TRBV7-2	TGTGCCAGCAGCCCCACCCCAGGGGGGCTAGCGGTCACAGATACGCAGTATTTT	CASSPTPGGLAVTDTQYF
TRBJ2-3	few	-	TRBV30	TGTGCCTGGAGTGTACTCGGCGGGCAATTTGATACGCAGTATTTT	CAWSVLGGQFDTQYF
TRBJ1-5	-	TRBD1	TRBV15	TGTGCCACCAGCAATGGGACAGGGGAAGTGGTGCCGAATCAGCCCCAGCATTTT	CATSNGTGEVVPNQPQHF
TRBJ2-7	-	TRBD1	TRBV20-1	TGCAGTGCTATTCGACAGGGCTACGAGCAGTACTTC	CSAIRQGYEQYF
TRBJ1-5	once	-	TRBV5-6	TGTGCCAGCAGCCAGACATTAAGCAATCAGCCCCAGCATTTT	CASSQTLSNQPQHF
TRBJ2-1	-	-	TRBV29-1	TGCAGCGTTGTCAGACCAGACTACAATGAGCAGTTCTTC	CSVVRPDYNEQFF
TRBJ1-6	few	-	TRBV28	TGTGCCAGCAGGCCCACGGACAGATATAATTCACCCCTCCACTTT	CASRPTDRYNSPLHF
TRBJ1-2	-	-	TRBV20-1	TGCAGTGCTCTTCAGACACGGTCGAACTATGGCTACACCTTC	CSALQTRSNYGYTF
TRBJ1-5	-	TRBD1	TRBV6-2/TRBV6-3	TGTGCCAGCCAGACAGGGCTCGATCAGCCCCAGCATTTT	CASQTGLDQPQHF
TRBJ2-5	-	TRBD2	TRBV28	TGTGCCAGCAGATCCACTAGCGGGGGGTGGAGAGAGACCCAGTACTTC	CASRSTSGGWRETQYF
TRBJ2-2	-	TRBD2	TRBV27	TGTGCCAGCAGTTTATTAGGACTAGCGATCACCGGGGAGCTGTTTTTT	CASSLLGLAITGELFF
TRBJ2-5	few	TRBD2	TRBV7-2	TGTGCCAGCAGCTTAAGAAGCGGGGGCTTCTTCGGGGAGACCCAGTACTTC	CASSLRSGGFFGETQYF
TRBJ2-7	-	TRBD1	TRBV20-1	TGCAGTGCTAGTTCGGACAGGGGTAGGAACGAGCAGTACTTC	CSASSDRGRNEQYF
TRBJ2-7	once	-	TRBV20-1	TGCAGTGCTAACGAGCAGTACTTC	CSANEQYF
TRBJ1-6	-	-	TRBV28	TGTGCCAGCAGTTCTGTCACCCTGGGCTCACCCCTCCACTTT	CASSSVTLGSPLHF
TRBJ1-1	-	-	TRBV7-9	TGTGCCAGCAGCCCACTCGAGGGACCCTGGAACACTGAAGCTTTCTTT	CASSPLEGPWNTEAFF
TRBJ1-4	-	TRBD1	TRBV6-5	TGTGCCAGCAGTTACGGGACAGGGGCTGAAAAACTGTTTTTT	CASSYGTGAEKLFF
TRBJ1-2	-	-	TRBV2	TGTGCCAGCAGGCCCAGGGACGGCTACACCTTC	CASRPRDGYTF
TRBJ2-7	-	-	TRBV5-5	TGTGCCAGCAGCCTTGGGACAATCTTGTACGAGCAGTACTTC	CASSLGTILYEQYF
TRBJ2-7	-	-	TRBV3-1	TGTGCCAGCAGCCATGAAGGGCTCGAGCAGTACTTC	CASSHEGLEQYF
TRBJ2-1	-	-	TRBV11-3	TGTGCCAGCAGCTTTATGGCAGACAATGAGCAGTTCTTC	CASSFMADNEQFF
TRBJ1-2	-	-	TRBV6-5	TGTGCCAGCAGTAGGGACACCATTTCTTCTAACTATGGCTACACCTTC	CASSRDTISSNYGYTF